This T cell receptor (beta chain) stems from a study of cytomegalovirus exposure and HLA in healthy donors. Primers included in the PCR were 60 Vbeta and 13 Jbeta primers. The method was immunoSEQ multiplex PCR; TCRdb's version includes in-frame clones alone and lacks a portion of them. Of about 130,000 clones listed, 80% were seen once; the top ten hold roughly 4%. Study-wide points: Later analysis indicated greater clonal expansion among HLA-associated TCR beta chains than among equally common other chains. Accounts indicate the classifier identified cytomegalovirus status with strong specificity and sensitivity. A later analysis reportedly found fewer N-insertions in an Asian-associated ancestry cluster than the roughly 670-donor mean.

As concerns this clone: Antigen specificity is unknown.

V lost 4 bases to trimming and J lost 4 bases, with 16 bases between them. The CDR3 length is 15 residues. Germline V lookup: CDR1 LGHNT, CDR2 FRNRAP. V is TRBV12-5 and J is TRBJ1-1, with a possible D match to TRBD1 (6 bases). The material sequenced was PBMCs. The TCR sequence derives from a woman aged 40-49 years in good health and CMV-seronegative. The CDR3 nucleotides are TGTGCTAGTGGTTCAACTGACAGGCAGGCCACTGAAGCTTTCTTT. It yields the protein CASGSTDRQATEAFF.